This TCR beta chain was observed in a study of T cell responses to AZD1222 COVID-19 vaccine (dated by TCRdb to the early 2020s). Regarding the research as a whole: Because spike-specific TCR depth and breadth did not differ between the two schedules, AZD1222 recipients who got a second dose at roughly 4 weeks were pooled with those who got a second dose at roughly 12 weeks. TCR sequencing covered roughly 230 trial participants: some 210 given two doses of AZD1222 and 26 given two doses of MenACWY control vaccine. Enrollment into the trials was organized by age into subgroups of 18-55, 56-69 and 70-plus years, and those subgroups contained roughly 140, 27 and 60 TCR-sequenced participants, respectively. Results the study describes overall, beyond this receptor: Conclusions about previously exposed vaccinees are limited, since just six or seven AZD1222 recipients were seropositive for SARS-CoV-2 at baseline. The 56-69-year group was small, and its depth increase did not reach significance, likely because of low power. Because no day 14 peak-response samples were available, repertoires were characterized only after the peak T cell response. After two AZD1222 doses, spike-specific TCR breadth and depth were significantly higher than at day 0 and than in MenACWY recipients. Epitopes outside the regions mutated in the B.1.351 and B.1.1.7 variants were reportedly recognized by nearly half of the unique spike-specific TCRs. Vaccine-associated CD4 TCRs spanned the whole spike protein, with dominant responses in regions 160-218 and 743-854. Participants were mostly white British and included more females than males, and it was suggested by the authors that clonal diversity may have been underestimated.

Of note for this clone: Its target antigen remains unknown. Base qualities are not recorded, but no much larger clone differs from it by a single base.

The CDR3 regions of human TCRbeta chains were subjected to immunosequencing. In the original analysis: TCRs in the repertoires were matched against a reference library of SARS-CoV-2-specific TCRs that had been generated with the MIRA antigen-specificity platform. Breadth was defined as the fraction of unique TCRs that were SARS-CoV-2-associated, and depth was defined as the fraction of total T cells that were SARS-CoV-2-associated. Using the MIRA data, every spike-specific TCR was mapped to the spike region that the TCR reacted to and assigned to either a CD4 or a CD8 class. Log10-transformed breadth and depth values were compared by one-way ANOVA with Sidak's multiple comparisons tests. TCRdb re-hosts the immuneACCESS table, in-frame sequences only. Its copies lack some clones; in the studies checked, an unresolved V gene accounts for under half of them, and the cause for the rest is not known. The D gene and trimming were derived from the DNA, and the V and J assignments and clone size from that table. The sample has about 67,000 clones on record, less than 90% of them singletons. Around 20% of the sample lies in the top ten.

The meaning of the sample's time point label: baseline before first vaccination. Vaccinee samples were obtained from the UK trials COV001 and COV002, which included a single-blind randomized controlled phase 2/3 trial of AZD1222 (ChAdOx1 nCoV-19) in healthy adults. For TCRbeta chain sequencing, PBMC samples from trial participants were taken at day 0 and at day 28 after the second dose. The sequence was obtained from an adult in good health. Sequences were derived from peripheral blood, sampled on day 0 of AZD1222 vaccination.

The DNA reads TGTGCCAGCAGTTCCTTTGGCGGGAGGGCCGATGCCAAAAACATTCAGTACTTC. This gives the protein CASSSFGGRADAKNIQYF. The sequence joins TRBV25-1 to TRBJ2-4, with 9 junctional bases fitting TRBD2. The CDR3 covers 18 residues, taking in both the cysteine and the phenylalanine. Just CDR3 DNA is preserved here, 54 bases in frame from base 1. The V end gives up 5 bases and the J end 1 base, leaving 12 bases in the junction not matched to a gene. The germline V gene yields MGHDK for CDR1 and SYGVNS for CDR2.